This entry lists 21 T cell receptor beta chains sequenced from one sample in a study of OX40 agonist ivuxolimab in advanced cancers. Repertoires were generated with immunoSEQ multiplex PCR, while TCRdb's copy carries only in-frame clones and drops some. The profile shows 50,000 to 65,000 clones, approximately 90% of them singletons. The sample consisted of CD4+ or CD8+ T cells sorted from blood, taken in a trial of the OX40 agonist ivuxolimab. These receptors all come from an adult with an advanced solid tumor such as melanoma, head and neck, liver or kidney cancer.

The chain has TRBV4-1 and TRBJ2-7, with 9 bases matching TRBD2. Germline CDR1 reads MGHRA; CDR2 reads YSYEKL. With V trimmed by 0 bases and J by 4 bases, 7 bases remained unmatched. CDR3 length: 16 amino acids. In nucleotides, the CDR3 is TGCGCCAGCAGCCAAGAAAGTCCGGGACTAGCTTACGAGCAGTACTTC. Its translation: CASSQESPGLAYEQYF.

The chain employs TRBV6-5 and TRBJ1-1, with a tentative D call TRBD1 (5 bases). Trimming shortened V by 7 bases and J by 4 bases, and 10 bases separated the two germline ends. The CDR3 length is 12 residues. Germline CDR1 is MNHEY and CDR2 is SVGAGI. The CDR3 nucleotides are TGTGCCAGCACAAGGGGTGGCACTGAAGCTTTCTTT. Protein sequence: CASTRGGTEAFF.

The chain is built from TRBV15 and TRBJ1-5; D is possibly TRBD1 (5 bases). Germline CDR1 reads LNHNV; CDR2 reads YYDKDF (reference sequence). V lost 0 bases and J lost 7, with 16 bases in between. The CDR3 is 16 amino acids. In DNA, the CDR3 is TGTGCCACCAGCAGAGATCGGGTAGGGGTACGCCAGCCCCAGCATTTT. Translated: CATSRDRVGVRQPQHF.

The CDR3 spells CASSQGIAGGEFSSYEQYF. The CDR3 nucleotides are TGCGCCAGCAGCCAAGGAATTGCGGGGGGAGAGTTTAGCTCCTACGAGCAGTACTTC. This chain links TRBV4-1 with TRBJ2-7; TRBD2 matches 8 bases. CDR1 MGHRA and CDR2 YSYEKL come from the germline V gene. This CDR3 region has 19 residues. V was pared by 1 base and J by 0 bases, with 14 bases of the junction left unmatched.

This chain connects TRBV29-1 to TRBJ1-1; TRBD1 is a possible D gene (5 bases). V shed 0 bases and J shed 5 bases, with 10 bases lying between them. Germline V gives CDR1 SQVTM, CDR2 ANQGSEA. The CDR3 totals 13 residues. The CDR3 DNA reads as TGCAGCGTTGAAGATTATGGGGGAACTGAAGCTTTCTTT. As protein: CSVEDYGGTEAFF.

The rearrangement links TRBV4-3 to TRBJ1-4, with 7 bases that match TRBD1. Germline V CDR1 and CDR2: LGHNA, YSLEER. V lost 4 bases and J lost 8; bases outside the gene matches: 10. The CDR3 spans 15 residues. The CDR3, as DNA: TGCGCCAGCAGCCCCACCCAGGGGGAGGAGGAAAAACTGTTTTTT. Amino acid sequence: CASSPTQGEEEKLFF.

The chain joins TRBV7-9 to TRBJ2-7; 7 bases map to TRBD1. J gave up 0 bases and V 4 bases, and 3 bases lay outside the gene matches. This CDR3 region has 14 residues. Germline assignment: CDR1 SEHNR and CDR2 FQNEAQ (reference sequence). CDR3 in DNA: TGTGCCAGCAGCTCCGGGACAGCCTCCTACGAGCAGTACTTC. Translated, it gives CASSSGTASYEQYF.

The chain links TRBV5-4 to TRBJ2-7; D is perhaps TRBD1 (6 bases). Per germline, CDR1 SGHNT and CDR2 YYREEE (reference sequence). With 3 bases removed from V and 0 bases from J, the gap between germline ends came to 10 bases. The CDR3 is 14 residues long. The CDR3 bases are TGTGCCAGCAGCTCCTGGGACAACTCCTACGAGCAGTACTTC. It encodes CASSSWDNSYEQYF.

The chain joins TRBV2 to TRBJ2-7, with D maybe TRBD2 (6 bases). Per the germline V gene, CDR1 is SNHLY and CDR2 is FYNNEI. The CDR3 totals 16 residues. V shed 0 bases and J shed 3 bases, with 15 bases lying between them. The CDR3 nucleotides are TGTGCCAGCAGTGAAGCTTTAGGACTAAAGAGCTACGAGCAGTACTTC. It is translated as CASSEALGLKSYEQYF.

This chain links TRBV28 with TRBJ1-1; possible D gene TRBD1, 5 bases. V lost 5 bases, J lost 8 bases, and 18 bases lay in between. This CDR3 has 14 residues. Germline V CDR1 and CDR2: MDHEN, SYDVKM. This chain's CDR3 is CASSTLMGGVEAFF. CDR3 DNA: TGTGCCAGCAGTACTCTCATGGGGGGGGTCGAAGCTTTCTTT.

DNA for the CDR3: TGTGCCACCACATCGGGCTCCTACGAGCAGTACTTC. It encodes CATTSGSYEQYF. The rearrangement uses TRBV27 and TRBJ2-7, with D hard to call. With 10 bases removed from V and 0 bases from J, the gap between germline ends came to 10 bases. The CDR3 sequence is 12 residues long. Per germline, CDR1 MNHEY and CDR2 SMNVEV (reference sequence).

This clone was picked up one time. The chain couples TRBV18 to TRBJ1-4; 7 bases align to TRBD1. V gave up 4 bases and J gave up 8 bases; unmatched junction bases: 4. Looked up from germline, CDR1 is KGHSH and CDR2 is LQKENI. The CDR3 is 13 residues long. The CDR3 nucleotides are TGTGCCAGCTCACTCACAGGGGAGGAAAAACTGTTTTTT. Protein sequence: CASSLTGEEKLFF.

The chain couples TRBV5-1 to TRBJ1-1, with no clear D. The CDR3 loop spans 11 amino acids. V was clipped by 0 bases and J by 8 bases, with 5 bases between them. Germline V gene lookup returns CDR1 SGHRS and CDR2 YFSETQ. CDR3: CASSLGPEAFF. The DNA of the CDR3 is TGCGCCAGCAGCTTGGGACCAGAAGCTTTCTTT.

The chain uses TRBV7-3 and TRBJ2-7; D remains ambiguous. The CDR3 runs to 13 residues. Germline values: CDR1 SGHTA, CDR2 FQGTGA. With 1 base removed from V and 2 bases from J, the gap between germline ends came to 6 bases. Written as DNA, the CDR3 is TGTGCCAGCAGCTTAATAGGTACCTACGAGCAGTACTTC. Its protein product is CASSLIGTYEQYF. Together with reference TRBV7-3 and TRBJ2-7, the CDR3 gives the full variable domain: GAGVSQTPSNKVTEKGKYVELRCDPISGHTALYWYRQSLGQGPEFLIYFQGTGAADDSGLPNDRFFAVRPEGSVSTLKIQRTERGDSAVYLCASSLIGTYEQYFGPGTRLTVT.

The chain couples TRBV29-1 to TRBJ2-1; 7 bases match TRBD2. Per germline, CDR1 SQVTM and CDR2 ANQGSEA. With 8 bases clipped from V and 4 bases from J, the junction kept 17 bases outside the gene matches. This CDR3 is built from 16 residues. The DNA of the CDR3 is TGCAGCTCTGAGGCGGGAGATTTGTGGAATTACAATGAGCAGTTCTTC. Encoded protein: CSSEAGDLWNYNEQFF.

The V call is TRBV4-3, the J call TRBJ2-7, with TRBD2 matching over 9 bases. CDR3 length: 16 residues. Germline V gene lookup returns CDR1 LGHNA and CDR2 YSLEER. V lost 0 bases and J lost 4; bases outside the gene matches: 7. CDR3 region: CASSQDPSGKAYEQYF. CDR3 bases: TGCGCCAGCAGCCAAGACCCTAGCGGGAAGGCATACGAGCAGTACTTC.

The V and J genes are TRBV19 and TRBJ2-7, with 10 positions matching TRBD1. The V and J ends lost 3 bases and 6 bases, in that order; junction bases with no gene match: 5. CDR1 is LNHDA and CDR2 is SQIVND in the germline V gene (reference sequence). The CDR3 is made up of 14 amino acids. The CDR3, as DNA: TGTGCCAGTAGTATTGGGACAGGGGTTTCCGAGCAGTACTTC. Translating it yields CASSIGTGVSEQYF.

This chain uses TRBV7-9 with TRBJ2-2; D is perhaps TRBD1 or TRBD2 (5 bases each). The CDR3 runs 16 residues. Trimming took off 1 base at V and 3 bases at J, with 12 bases between the two ends. Looked up from germline, CDR1 is SEHNR and CDR2 is FQNEAQ (reference sequence). The CDR3 sequence: CASSLVGGVDTGELFF. The DNA of the CDR3 is TGTGCCAGCAGCTTAGTTGGGGGAGTTGACACCGGGGAGCTGTTTTTT.

This chain connects TRBV7-9 to TRBJ1-4, with no clear D. V lost 11 bases and J lost 1, with 11 bases in between. Germline V CDR1 and CDR2: SEHNR, FQNEAQ (reference sequence). The CDR3 length is 13 residues. DNA for the CDR3: TGTGCCGCTGAGAGGGAAACTAATGAAAAACTGTTTTTT. Translating it yields CAAERETNEKLFF.

The genes are TRBV2 and TRBJ2-1; unclear D gene. CDR1 is SNHLY and CDR2 is FYNNEI in the germline V gene. The germline V and J ends were trimmed by 9 bases and 6 bases, with 12 bases remaining between them. The CDR3 contains 12 residues. CDR3 sequence reads: CARRVKANEQFF. The CDR3, as DNA: TGTGCCAGAAGGGTGAAGGCCAATGAGCAGTTCTTC.

The chain carries TRBV7-9 and TRBJ2-2, with D perhaps matching TRBD1 (6 bases). CDR1 and CDR2 (germline): SEHNR, FQNEAQ (reference sequence). V lost 5 bases to trimming and J lost 0 bases, with 10 bases between them. There are 15 residues in the CDR3. CDR3: CASSTDRTNTGELFF. CDR3 bases: TGTGCCAGCAGCACTGACAGGACGAACACCGGGGAGCTGTTTTTT.